This TCR beta chain was found in a study of T cell changes during pregnancy in multiple sclerosis. Clones were read by immunoSEQ multiplex PCR, and TCRdb kept only the in-frame ones, dropping some. Among 20,000 or so clones, roughly nine tenths were seen once, and the ten largest hold under 0.75%. V was trimmed by 0 bases and J by 5 bases, leaving 9 bases between them. Germline lookup yields CDR1 SGHDT and CDR2 YYEEEE. The CDR3 is 15 amino acids. The genes are TRBV5-6 and TRBJ1-6; possible D gene TRBD1, 5 bases. The specimen comprised CD4+ T cells from peripheral blood mononuclear cells, sampled after pregnancy. The sequence derives from a female donor in good health, enrolled as a control in a pregnancy study. Here the CDR3 reads CASSLGQRDNSPLHF. The CDR3 DNA follows: TGTGCCAGCAGCTTGGGACAGAGAGATAATTCACCCCTCCACTTT.